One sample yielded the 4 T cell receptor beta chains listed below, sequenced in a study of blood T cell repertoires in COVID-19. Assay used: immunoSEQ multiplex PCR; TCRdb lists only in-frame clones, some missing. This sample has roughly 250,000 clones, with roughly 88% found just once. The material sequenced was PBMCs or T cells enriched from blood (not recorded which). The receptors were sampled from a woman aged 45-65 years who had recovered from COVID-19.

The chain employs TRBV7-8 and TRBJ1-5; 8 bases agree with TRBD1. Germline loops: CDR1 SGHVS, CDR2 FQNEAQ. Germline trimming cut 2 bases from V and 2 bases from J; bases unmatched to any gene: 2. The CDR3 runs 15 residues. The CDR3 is CASSLLGQGNQPQHF. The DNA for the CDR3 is TGTGCCAGCAGCTTATTGGGACAGGGCAATCAGCCCCAGCATTTT.

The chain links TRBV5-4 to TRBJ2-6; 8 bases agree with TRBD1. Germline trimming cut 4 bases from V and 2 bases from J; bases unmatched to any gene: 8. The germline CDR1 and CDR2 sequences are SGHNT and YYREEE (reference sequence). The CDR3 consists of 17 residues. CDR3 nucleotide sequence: TGTGCCAGCAGCACGAACAGGGGGAAGGCTGGGGCCAACGTCCTGACTTTC. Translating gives CASSTNRGKAGANVLTF.

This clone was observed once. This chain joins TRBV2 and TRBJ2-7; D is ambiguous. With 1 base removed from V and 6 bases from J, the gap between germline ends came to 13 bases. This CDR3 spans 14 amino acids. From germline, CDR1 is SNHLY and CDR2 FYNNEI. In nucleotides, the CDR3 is TGTGCCAGCAGTGAAGAAACAATGTCTAGCGAGCAGTACTTC. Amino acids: CASSEETMSSEQYF. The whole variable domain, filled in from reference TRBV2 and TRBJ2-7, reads EPEVTQTPSHQVTQMGQEVILRCVPISNHLYFYWYRQILGQKVEFLVSFYNNEISEKSEIFDDQFSVERPDGSNFTLKIRSTKLEDSAMYFCASSEETMSSEQYFGPGTRLTVT.

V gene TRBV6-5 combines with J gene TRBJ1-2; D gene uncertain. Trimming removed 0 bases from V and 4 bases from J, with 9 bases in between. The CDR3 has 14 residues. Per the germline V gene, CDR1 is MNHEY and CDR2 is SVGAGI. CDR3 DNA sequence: TGTGCCAGCAGTTACTCGATCGGAGTCTATGGCTACACCTTC. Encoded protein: CASSYSIGVYGYTF.